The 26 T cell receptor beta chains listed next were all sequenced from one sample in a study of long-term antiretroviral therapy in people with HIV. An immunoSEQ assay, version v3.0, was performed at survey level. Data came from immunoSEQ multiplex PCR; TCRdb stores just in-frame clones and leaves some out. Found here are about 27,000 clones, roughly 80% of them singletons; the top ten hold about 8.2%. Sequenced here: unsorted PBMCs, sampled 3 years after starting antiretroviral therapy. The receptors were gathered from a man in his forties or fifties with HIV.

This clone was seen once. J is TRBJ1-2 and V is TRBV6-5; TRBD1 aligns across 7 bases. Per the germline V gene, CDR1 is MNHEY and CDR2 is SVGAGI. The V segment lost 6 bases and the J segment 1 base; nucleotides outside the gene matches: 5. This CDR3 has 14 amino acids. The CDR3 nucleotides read TGTGCCAGCAGCCCCGCAGGGGGTAACTATGGCTACACCTTC. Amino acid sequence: CASSPAGGNYGYTF.

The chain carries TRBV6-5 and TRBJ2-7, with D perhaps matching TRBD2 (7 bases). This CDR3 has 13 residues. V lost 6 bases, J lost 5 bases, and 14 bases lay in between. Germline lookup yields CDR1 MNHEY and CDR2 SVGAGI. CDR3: CASSLRGAHEQYF. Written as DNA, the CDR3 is TGTGCCAGCAGCCTCCGGGGGGCCCACGAGCAGTACTTC.

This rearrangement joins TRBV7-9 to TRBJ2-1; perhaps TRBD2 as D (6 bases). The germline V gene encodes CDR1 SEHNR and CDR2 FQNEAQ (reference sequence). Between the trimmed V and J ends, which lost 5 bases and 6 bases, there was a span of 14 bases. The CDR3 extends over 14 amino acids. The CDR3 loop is CASSPGEAINEQFF. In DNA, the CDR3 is TGTGCCAGCAGCCCGGGGGAAGCCATCAATGAGCAGTTCTTC.

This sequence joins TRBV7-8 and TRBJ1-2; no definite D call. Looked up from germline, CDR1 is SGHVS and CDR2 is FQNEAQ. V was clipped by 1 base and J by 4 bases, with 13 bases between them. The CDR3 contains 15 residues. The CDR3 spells CASSLGERDPYGYTF. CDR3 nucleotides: TGTGCCAGCAGCTTAGGGGAGAGGGATCCCTATGGCTACACCTTC.

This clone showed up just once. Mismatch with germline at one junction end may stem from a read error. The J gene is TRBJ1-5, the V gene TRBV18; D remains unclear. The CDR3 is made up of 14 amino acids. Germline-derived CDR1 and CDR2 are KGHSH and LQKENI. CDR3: CASSPPGSNQPQHF. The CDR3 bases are TGTGCCAGCTCACCACCGGGCAGCAACCAGCCCCAGCATTTT. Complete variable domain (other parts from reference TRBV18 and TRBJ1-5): NAGVMQNPRHLVRRRGQEARLRCSPMKGHSHVYWYRQLPEEGLKFMVYLQKENIIDESGMPKERFSAEFPKEGPSILRIQQVVRGDSAAYFCASSPPGSNQPQHFGDGTRLSIL.

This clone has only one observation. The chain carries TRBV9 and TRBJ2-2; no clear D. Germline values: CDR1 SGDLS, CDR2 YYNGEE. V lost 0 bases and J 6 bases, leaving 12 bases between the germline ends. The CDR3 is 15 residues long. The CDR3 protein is CASSVAPDGPGELFF. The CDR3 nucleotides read TGTGCCAGCAGCGTAGCACCGGATGGTCCCGGGGAGCTGTTTTTT.

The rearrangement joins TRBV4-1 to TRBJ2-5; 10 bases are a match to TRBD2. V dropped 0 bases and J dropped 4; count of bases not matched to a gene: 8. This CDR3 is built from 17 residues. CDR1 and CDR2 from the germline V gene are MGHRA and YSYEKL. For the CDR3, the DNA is TGCGCCAGCAGCCAAGATCATGCTAGCGGGGGTAGAGAGACCCAGTACTTC. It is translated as CASSQDHASGGRETQYF.

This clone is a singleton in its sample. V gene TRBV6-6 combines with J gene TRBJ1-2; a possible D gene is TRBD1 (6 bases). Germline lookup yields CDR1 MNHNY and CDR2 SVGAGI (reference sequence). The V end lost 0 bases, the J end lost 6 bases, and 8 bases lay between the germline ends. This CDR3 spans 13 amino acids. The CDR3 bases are TGTGCCAGCAGTTACTCGACAGGAGATGGCTACACCTTC. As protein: CASSYSTGDGYTF.

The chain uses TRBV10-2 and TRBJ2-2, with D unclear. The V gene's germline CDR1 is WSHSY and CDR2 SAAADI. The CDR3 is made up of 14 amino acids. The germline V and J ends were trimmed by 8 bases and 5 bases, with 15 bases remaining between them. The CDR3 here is CASVPRSQTGELFF. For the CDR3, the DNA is TGCGCCAGCGTTCCCCGAAGCCAGACCGGGGAGCTGTTTTTT.

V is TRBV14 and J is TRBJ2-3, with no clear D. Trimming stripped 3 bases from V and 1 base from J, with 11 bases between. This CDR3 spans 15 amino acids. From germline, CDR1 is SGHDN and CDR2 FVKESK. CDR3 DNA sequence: TGTGCCAGCAGCCACCGCCCTCTAGGCACAGATACGCAGTATTTT. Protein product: CASSHRPLGTDTQYF.

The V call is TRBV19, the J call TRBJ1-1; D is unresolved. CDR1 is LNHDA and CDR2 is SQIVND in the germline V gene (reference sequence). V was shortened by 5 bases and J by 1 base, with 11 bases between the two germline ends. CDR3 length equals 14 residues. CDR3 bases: TGTGCCAGTAGTGAAGTATTGTGGAACACTGAAGCTTTCTTT. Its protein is CASSEVLWNTEAFF.

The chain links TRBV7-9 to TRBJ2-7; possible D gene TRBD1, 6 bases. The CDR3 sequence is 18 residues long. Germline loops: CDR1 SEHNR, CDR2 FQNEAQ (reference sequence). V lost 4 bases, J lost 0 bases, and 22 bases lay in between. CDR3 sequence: CASSSTRRGYQNSYEQYF. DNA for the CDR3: TGTGCCAGCAGCTCCACGCGTAGGGGGTACCAAAACTCCTACGAGCAGTACTTC.

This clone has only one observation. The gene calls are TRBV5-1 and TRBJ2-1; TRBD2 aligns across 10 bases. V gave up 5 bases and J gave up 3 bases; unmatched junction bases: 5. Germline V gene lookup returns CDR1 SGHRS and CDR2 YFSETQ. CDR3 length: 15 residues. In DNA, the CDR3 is TGCGCCAGCAGGCTAGCGGGGGTGGACTACAATGAGCAGTTCTTC. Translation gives CASRLAGVDYNEQFF.

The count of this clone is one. Here the CDR3 reads CASSDGQATSYEQYF. CDR3 nucleotides: TGCGCCAGCAGTGACGGACAGGCCACTTCCTACGAGCAGTACTTC. The chain combines TRBV10-1 with TRBJ2-7; 7 bases agree with TRBD1. Unmatched junction bases numbered 6, after V lost 3 bases and J lost 1 base. CDR3 length: 15 amino acids. The germline CDR1 and CDR2 sequences are WNHNN and SYGVQD (reference sequence).

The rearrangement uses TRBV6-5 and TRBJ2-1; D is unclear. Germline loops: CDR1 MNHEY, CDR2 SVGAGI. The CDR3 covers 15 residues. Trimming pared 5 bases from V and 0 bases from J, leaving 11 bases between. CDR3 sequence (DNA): TGTGCCAGCAGTCCGGTGGTAAGCTCCTACAATGAGCAGTTCTTC. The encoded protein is CASSPVVSSYNEQFF.

The CDR3 is CATIPSGNQPQHF. In DNA, the CDR3 is TGTGCCACGATTCCATCGGGCAATCAGCCCCAGCATTTT. This chain uses TRBV14 with TRBJ1-5; no definite D call. Germline loops: CDR1 SGHDN, CDR2 FVKESK. Trimming took 10 bases from V and 2 from J, leaving 12 bases between them. CDR3 length: 13 amino acids. Combining the CDR3 with reference TRBV14 and TRBJ1-5 gives the whole variable domain EAGVTQFPSHSVIEKGQTVTLRCDPISGHDNLYWYRRVMGKEIKFLLHFVKESKQDESGMPNNRFLAERTGGTYSTLKVQPAELEDSGVYFCATIPSGNQPQHFGDGTRLSIL.

The CDR3 DNA is TGTGCCAGCAGCTTGGGGCAGGGGAGCACAGATACGCAGTATTTT. Its protein product is CASSLGQGSTDTQYF. The rearrangement joins TRBV11-3 to TRBJ2-3, with a tentative D call TRBD1 (6 bases). The V gene lost 3 bases and the J gene lost 0 bases, with 10 bases spanning the gap. In germline, CDR1 is SGHNT, CDR2 YENEEA. The CDR3 runs to 15 residues.

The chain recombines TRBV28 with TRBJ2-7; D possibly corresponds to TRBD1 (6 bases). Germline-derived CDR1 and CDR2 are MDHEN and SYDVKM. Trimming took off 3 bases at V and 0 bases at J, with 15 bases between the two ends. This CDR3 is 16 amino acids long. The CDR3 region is CASSLATRGSSYEQYF. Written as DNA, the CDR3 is TGTGCCAGCAGTTTGGCTACCAGGGGCAGCTCCTACGAGCAGTACTTC.

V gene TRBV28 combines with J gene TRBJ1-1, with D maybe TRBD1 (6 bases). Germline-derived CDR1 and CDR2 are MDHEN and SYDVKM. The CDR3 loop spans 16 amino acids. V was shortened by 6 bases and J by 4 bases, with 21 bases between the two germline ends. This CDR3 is CASRRTGLGHGTEAFF. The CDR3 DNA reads TGTGCCAGCAGGAGAACAGGGTTGGGGCATGGCACTGAAGCTTTCTTT.

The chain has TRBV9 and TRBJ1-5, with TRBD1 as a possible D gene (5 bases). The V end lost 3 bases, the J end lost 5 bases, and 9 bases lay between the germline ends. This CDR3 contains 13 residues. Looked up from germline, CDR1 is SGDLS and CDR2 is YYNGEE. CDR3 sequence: CASSAGADQPQHF. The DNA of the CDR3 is TGTGCCAGCAGCGCCGGGGCTGATCAGCCCCAGCATTTT.

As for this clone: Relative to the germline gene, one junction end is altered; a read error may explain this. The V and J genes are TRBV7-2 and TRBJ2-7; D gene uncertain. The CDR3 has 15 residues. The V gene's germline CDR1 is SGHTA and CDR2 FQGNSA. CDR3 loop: CASRLGGSAAYEQYF. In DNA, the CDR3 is TGTGCCAGCAGATTAGGTGGATCCGCAGCCTACGAGCAGTACTTC.

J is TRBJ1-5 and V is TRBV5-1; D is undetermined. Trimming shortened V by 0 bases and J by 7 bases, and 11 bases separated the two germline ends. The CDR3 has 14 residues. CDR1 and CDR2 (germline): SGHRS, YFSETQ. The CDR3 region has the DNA TGCGCCAGCAGCTTGGGCCTCTTCGGGCAGCCCCAGCATTTT. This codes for CASSLGLFGQPQHF.

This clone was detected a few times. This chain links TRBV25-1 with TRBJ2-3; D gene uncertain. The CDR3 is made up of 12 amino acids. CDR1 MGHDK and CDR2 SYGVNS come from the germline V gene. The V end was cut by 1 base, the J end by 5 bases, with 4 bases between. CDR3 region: CASSEWGDTQYF. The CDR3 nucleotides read TGTGCCAGCAGTGAATGGGGAGATACGCAGTATTTT.

The CDR3 bases are TGCGCCAGCAGCCAACGGACAGGCTCTCCCTCTGGGGCCAACGTCCTGACTTTC. It translates to CASSQRTGSPSGANVLTF. The chain joins TRBV4-3 to TRBJ2-6; TRBD1 matches at 7 bases. Germline V CDR1 and CDR2: LGHNA, YSLEER. V lost 2 bases and J lost 0; bases outside the gene matches: 7. The CDR3 sequence is 18 residues long.

The CDR3 region has the DNA TGCGCCAGCGGGCGGACAGCCTCGGTTTGGGAGCTGTTTTTT. Its translation is CASGRTASVWELFF. The V and J genes are TRBV10-2 and TRBJ2-2; possibly TRBD1 for D (6 bases). CDR1 is WSHSY and CDR2 is SAAADI in the germline V gene. V shed 8 bases and J shed 9 bases, with 19 bases lying between them. The CDR3 spans 14 residues.

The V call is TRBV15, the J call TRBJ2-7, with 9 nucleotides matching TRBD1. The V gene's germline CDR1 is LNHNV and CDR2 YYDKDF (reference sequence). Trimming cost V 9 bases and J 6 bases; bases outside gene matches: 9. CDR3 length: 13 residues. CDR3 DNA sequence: TGTGCCACGGGGACAGGGAGAATTTCCGAGCAGTACTTC. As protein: CATGTGRISEQYF.